The clone carrying this TCR beta chain appeared many times. Its cognate antigen is unknown. The read stops 3 residues short of the end of the CDR3; the missing end is completed from the germline J gene. Sequencing was performed with immunoSEQ multiplex PCR; in TCRdb, only in-frame clones are kept and a portion is missing. This sample carries over 40,000 clones, none of them present only once. This entry comes from a study of T cell clonality in common variable immunodeficiency. Regarding the study as a whole: In common variable immunodeficiency, TCR beta chains reportedly carried fewer deletions and N-nucleotide insertions.

Trimming cost V 9 bases and J 3 bases; bases outside gene matches: 11. CDR1 and CDR2 from the germline V gene are LNHDA and SQIVND (reference sequence). The CDR3 contains 14 residues. The material sequenced was peripheral blood mononuclear cells. The origin of this receptor is a person aged 18-70 years in good health. V gene TRBV19 combines with J gene TRBJ2-7; 7 bases fit TRBD1. CDR3 bases read: TGTGCCAGCCGAAGACAGGGCGGAGGCTACGAG. Its protein is CASRRQGGGYE. The whole CDR3 sequence reads CASRRQGGGYEQYF.